Following are 8 T cell receptor beta chains from one sample sequenced in a study of T cell changes during pregnancy in multiple sclerosis (dated by TCRdb to the late 2010s). Libraries were prepared through the immunoSEQ multiplex PCR assay. In TCRdb, the immuneACCESS table is reduced to in-frame sequences with V and J assigned. These tables do not hold every clone; where another copy was compared, an unresolved V gene accounts for under half, and the others remain unexplained. This sample holds some 80,000 clones; over 90% were observed only once. 2.5% of the sample is in the top ten clones. The specimen was peripheral blood, collected in the third trimester of pregnancy. The receptor source for this set is a female donor with multiple sclerosis, enrolled in a pregnancy study.

CDR3 in amino acids: CSVEVAAGGNTEAFF. CDR3 nucleotides: TGCAGCGTTGAAGTGGCGGCAGGGGGGAACACTGAAGCTTTCTTT. This chain connects TRBV29-1 to TRBJ1-1; 7 nucleotides line up with TRBD1. CDR1 is SQVTM and CDR2 is ANQGSEA in the germline V gene. The CDR3 consists of 15 residues. The trim removed 1 base at V and 1 base at J, leaving 6 bases unmatched.

V is TRBV6-5 and J is TRBJ2-7; 9 bases match TRBD1. This CDR3 has 14 residues. Per the germline V gene, CDR1 is MNHEY and CDR2 is SVGAGI. Trimming cost V 6 bases and J 2 bases; bases outside gene matches: 5. The CDR3 loop reads CASRDWTGAYEQYF. CDR3 bases: TGTGCCAGCAGAGACTGGACAGGGGCCTACGAGCAGTACTTC.

The chain has TRBV5-1 and TRBJ1-4; no clear D. Trimming took 4 bases from V and 7 from J, leaving 14 bases between them. Germline assignment: CDR1 SGHRS and CDR2 YFSETQ. The CDR3 extends over 14 amino acids. The CDR3 DNA reads as TGCGCCAGCAGCGGCTGGGGAGGATCTGAAAAACTGTTTTTT. It yields the protein CASSGWGGSEKLFF.

This rearrangement joins TRBV7-2 to TRBJ2-5; D may be TRBD1 (7 bases). Germline values: CDR1 SGHTA, CDR2 FQGNSA. This CDR3 region has 16 residues. V lost 0 bases and J lost 2, with 13 bases in between. CDR3 amino acids: CASSLARGQFQETQYF. The CDR3 region has the DNA TGTGCCAGCAGCTTAGCGCGGGGACAGTTTCAAGAGACCCAGTACTTC.

This rearrangement joins TRBV18 to TRBJ2-5; D ambiguous. The CDR3 runs to 10 residues. Germline loops: CDR1 KGHSH, CDR2 LQKENI. The CDR3 bases are TGTGCTGAACTCCAAGAGACCCAGTACTTC. Translation gives CAELQETQYF.

The J gene is TRBJ2-5, the V gene TRBV5-1, with 14 bases lining up with TRBD2. Germline V gene sequence: CDR1 SGHRS, CDR2 YFSETQ. This CDR3 has 20 amino acids. The V segment lost 5 bases and the J segment 1 base; nucleotides outside the gene matches: 16. CDR3 sequence (DNA): TGCGCCAGCAGTCTGCCGGCGACCGGGACTAGCGGGAGAGCCCAAGAGACCCAGTACTTC. It codes for CASSLPATGTSGRAQETQYF.

CDR3 DNA: TGTGCCAGCAGCTCCACCGGTTCCGGGGAGCTGTTTTTT. This encodes CASSSTGSGELFF. This chain uses TRBV7-2 with TRBJ2-2; D is unresolved. The CDR3 spans 13 residues. V was trimmed by 4 bases and J by 6 bases, leaving 9 bases between them. CDR1 is SGHTA, CDR2 FQGNSA, per germline.

This chain connects TRBV9 to TRBJ2-7, with 10 nucleotides matching TRBD2. Germline CDR1 SGDLS, CDR2 YYNGEE. This CDR3 is 16 amino acids long. V was clipped by 0 bases and J by 2 bases; unmatched bases: 5. The CDR3 spells CASSVDSGGFPYEQYF. The CDR3 region has the DNA TGTGCCAGCAGCGTAGATAGCGGGGGGTTCCCCTACGAGCAGTACTTC. The entire variable domain, with the rest obtained from reference TRBV9 and TRBJ2-7, is as follows: DSGVTQTPKHLITATGQRVTLRCSPRSGDLSVYWYQQSLDQGLQFLIQYYNGEERAKGNILERFSAQQFPDLHSELNLSSLELGDSALYFCASSVDSGGFPYEQYFGPGTRLTVT.